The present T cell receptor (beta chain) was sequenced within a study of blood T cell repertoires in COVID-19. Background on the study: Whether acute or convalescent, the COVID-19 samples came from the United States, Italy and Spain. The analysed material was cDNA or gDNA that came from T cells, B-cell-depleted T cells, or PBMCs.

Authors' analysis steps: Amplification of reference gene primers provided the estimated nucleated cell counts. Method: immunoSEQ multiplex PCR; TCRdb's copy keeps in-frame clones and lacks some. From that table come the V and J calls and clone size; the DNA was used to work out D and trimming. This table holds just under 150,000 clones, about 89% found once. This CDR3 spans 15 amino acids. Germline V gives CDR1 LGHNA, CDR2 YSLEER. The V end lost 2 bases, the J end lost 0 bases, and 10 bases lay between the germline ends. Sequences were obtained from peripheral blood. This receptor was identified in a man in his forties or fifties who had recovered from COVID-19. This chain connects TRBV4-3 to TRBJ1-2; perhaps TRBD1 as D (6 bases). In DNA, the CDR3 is TGCGCCAGCAGCCAAACGACAGGATCTAACTATGGCTACACCTTC. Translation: CASSQTTGSNYGYTF.